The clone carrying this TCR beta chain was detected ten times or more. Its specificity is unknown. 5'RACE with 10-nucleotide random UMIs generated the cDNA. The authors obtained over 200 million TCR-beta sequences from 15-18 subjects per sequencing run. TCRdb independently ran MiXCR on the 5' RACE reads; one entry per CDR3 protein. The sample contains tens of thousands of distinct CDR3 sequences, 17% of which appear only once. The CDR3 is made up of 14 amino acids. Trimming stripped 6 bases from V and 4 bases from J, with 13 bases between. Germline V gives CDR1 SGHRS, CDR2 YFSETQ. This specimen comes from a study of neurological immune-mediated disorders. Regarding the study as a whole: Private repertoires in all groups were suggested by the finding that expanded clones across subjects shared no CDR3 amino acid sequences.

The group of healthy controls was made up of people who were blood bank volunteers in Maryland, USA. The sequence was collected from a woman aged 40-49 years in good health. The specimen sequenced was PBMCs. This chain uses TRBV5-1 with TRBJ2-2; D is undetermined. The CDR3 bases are TGCGCCAGCACCTTCTCGTCTTCCACCGGGGAGCTGTTTTTT. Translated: CASTFSSSTGELFF.